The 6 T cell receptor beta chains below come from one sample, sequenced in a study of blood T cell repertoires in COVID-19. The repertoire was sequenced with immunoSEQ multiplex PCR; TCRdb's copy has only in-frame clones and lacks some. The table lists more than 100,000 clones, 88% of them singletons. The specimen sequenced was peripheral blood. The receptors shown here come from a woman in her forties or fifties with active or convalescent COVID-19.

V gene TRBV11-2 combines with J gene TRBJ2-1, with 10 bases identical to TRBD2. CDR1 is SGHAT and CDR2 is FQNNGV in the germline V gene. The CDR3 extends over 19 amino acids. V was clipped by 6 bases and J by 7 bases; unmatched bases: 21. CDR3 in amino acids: CASSTLWLAGVWGGNEQFF. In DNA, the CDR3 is TGTGCCAGCAGTACGTTGTGGCTAGCGGGAGTATGGGGTGGGAATGAGCAGTTCTTC.

The CDR3 nucleotides are TGCGCCAGCAGTCAATCCTCAGACAGGCTTTACTCCTACAATGAGCAGTTCTTC. It is translated as CASSQSSDRLYSYNEQFF. The J gene is TRBJ2-1, the V gene TRBV23-1, with a weak D call TRBD1 (6 bases). TRBV23-1 falls under the ORF class, with uncertain function. V dropped 0 bases and J dropped 0 bases, with 15 bases sitting between them. CDR3 length equals 18 residues.

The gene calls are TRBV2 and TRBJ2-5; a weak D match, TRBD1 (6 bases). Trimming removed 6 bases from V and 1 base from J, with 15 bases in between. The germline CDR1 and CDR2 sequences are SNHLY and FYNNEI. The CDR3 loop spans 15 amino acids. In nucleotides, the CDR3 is TGTGCCAGCAGACCGGGACAAACCCTCCAAGAGACCCAGTACTTC. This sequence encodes CASRPGQTLQETQYF.

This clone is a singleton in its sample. CDR3 nucleotides: TGTGCCAGCAGCTGGACTAGCGGGAGTCGGGATGAGCAGTTCTTC. It is translated as CASSWTSGSRDEQFF. The chain joins TRBV5-5 to TRBJ2-1; 13 nucleotides agree with TRBD2. The length of the CDR3 is 15 residues. V was clipped by 3 bases and J by 8 bases; unmatched bases: 5. CDR1 is SGHKS and CDR2 is YYEKEE in the germline V gene (reference sequence).

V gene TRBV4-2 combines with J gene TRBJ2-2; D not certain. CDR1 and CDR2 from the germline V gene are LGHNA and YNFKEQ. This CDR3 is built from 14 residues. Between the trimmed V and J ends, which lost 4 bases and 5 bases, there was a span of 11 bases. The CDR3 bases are TGTGCCAGCAGCCCCCGTCTCTCTACCGGGGAGCTGTTTTTT. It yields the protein CASSPRLSTGELFF.

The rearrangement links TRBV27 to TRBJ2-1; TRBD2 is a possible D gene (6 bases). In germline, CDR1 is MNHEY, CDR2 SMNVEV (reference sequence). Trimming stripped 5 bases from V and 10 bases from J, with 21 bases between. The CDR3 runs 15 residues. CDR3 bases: TGTGCCAGCAGTCCAGGACTACTCCCCTCGGGCGAGCAGTTCTTC. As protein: CASSPGLLPSGEQFF.